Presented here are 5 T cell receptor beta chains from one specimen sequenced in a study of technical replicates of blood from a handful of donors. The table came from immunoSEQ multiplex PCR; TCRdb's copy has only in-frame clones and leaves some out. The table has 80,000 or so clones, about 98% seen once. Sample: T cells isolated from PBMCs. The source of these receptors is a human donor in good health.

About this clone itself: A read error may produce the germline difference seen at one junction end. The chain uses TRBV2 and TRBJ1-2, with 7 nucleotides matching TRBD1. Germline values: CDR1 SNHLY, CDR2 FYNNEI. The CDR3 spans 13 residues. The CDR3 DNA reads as TGTGCCAGCAGGGAAGGGGGCTCCTATGGCTACACCTTC. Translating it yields CASREGGSYGYTF.

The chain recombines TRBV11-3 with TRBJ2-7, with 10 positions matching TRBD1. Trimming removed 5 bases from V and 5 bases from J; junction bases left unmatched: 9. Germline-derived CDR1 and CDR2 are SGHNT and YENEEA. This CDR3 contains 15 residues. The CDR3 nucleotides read TGTGCCAGCAGCCCAGGGGGACAGGGGCTACACGAGCAGTACTTC. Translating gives CASSPGGQGLHEQYF.

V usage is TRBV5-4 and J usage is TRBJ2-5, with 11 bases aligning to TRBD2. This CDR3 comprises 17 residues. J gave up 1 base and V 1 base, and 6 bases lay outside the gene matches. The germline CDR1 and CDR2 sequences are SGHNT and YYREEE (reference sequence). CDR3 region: CASSLSPLAGGQETQYF. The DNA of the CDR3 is TGTGCCAGCAGCTTGAGTCCCCTAGCGGGGGGCCAAGAGACCCAGTACTTC.

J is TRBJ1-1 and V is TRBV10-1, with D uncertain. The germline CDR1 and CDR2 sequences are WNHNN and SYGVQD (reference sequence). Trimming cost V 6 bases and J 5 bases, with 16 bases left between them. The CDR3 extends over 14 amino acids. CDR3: CASRPRPEGTEAFF. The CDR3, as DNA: TGCGCCAGCAGGCCCAGGCCTGAGGGAACTGAAGCTTTCTTT.

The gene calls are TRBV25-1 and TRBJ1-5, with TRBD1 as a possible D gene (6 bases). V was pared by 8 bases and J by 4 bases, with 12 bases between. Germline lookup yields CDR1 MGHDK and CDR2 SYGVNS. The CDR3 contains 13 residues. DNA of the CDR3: TGTGCCAGCCGTTCAGGGGTGAATCAGCCCCAGCATTTT. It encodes CASRSGVNQPQHF.